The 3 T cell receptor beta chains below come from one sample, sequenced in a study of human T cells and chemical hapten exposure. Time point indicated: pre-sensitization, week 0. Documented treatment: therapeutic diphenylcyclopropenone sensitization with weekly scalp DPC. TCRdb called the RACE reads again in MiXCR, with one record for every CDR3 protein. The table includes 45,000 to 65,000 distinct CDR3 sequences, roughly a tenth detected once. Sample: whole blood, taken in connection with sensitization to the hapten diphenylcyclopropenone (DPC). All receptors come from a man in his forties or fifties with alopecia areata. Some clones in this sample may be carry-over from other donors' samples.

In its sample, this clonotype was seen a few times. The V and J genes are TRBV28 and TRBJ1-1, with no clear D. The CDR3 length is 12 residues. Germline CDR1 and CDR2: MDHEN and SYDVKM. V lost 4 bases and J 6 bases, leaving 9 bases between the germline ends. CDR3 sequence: CASSSPWAEAFF. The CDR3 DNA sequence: TGTGCCAGCAGTTCTCCATGGGCTGAAGCTTTCTTT. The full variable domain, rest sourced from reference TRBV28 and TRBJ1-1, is DVKVTQSSRYLVKRTGEKVFLECVQDMDHENMFWYRQDPGLGLRLIYFSYDVKMKEKGDIPEGYSVSREKKERFSLILESASTNQTSMYLCASSSPWAEAFFGQGTRLTVV.

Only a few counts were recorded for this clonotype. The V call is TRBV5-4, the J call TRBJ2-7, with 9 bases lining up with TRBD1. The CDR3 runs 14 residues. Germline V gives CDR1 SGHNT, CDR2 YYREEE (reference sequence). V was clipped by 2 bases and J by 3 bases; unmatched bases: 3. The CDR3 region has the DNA TGTGCCAGCAGCTTACAGGGGGCTGTCTACGAGCAGTACTTC. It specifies CASSLQGAVYEQYF.

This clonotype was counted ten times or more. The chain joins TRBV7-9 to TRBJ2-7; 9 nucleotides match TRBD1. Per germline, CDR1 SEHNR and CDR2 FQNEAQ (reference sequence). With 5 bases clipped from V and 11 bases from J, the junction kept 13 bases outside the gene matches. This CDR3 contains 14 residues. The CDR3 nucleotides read TGTGCCAGCAGCCTGGGACAGGGCCAGCGTAGGGAGTACTTC. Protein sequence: CASSLGQGQRREYF.